This T cell receptor beta chain was identified during a study of T cell responses to AZD1222 COVID-19 vaccine. The germline V and J ends were trimmed by 6 bases and 7 bases, with 15 bases remaining between them. The germline V gene encodes CDR1 MNHEY and CDR2 SVGEGT. The length of the CDR3 is 13 residues. Sequencing was performed with immunoSEQ multiplex PCR; in TCRdb, only in-frame clones are kept and a portion is missing. The sample includes roughly 130,000 clones, 94% of them seen just once. The chain links TRBV6-2 or TRBV6-3 to TRBJ2-5; possible D gene TRBD1, 5 bases. Sample: peripheral blood, taken on day 0 of AZD1222 vaccination. The receptor was derived from an adult in good health. This chain's CDR3 is CASSDQGVGTQYF. In DNA, the CDR3 is TGTGCCAGCAGCGACCAGGGTGTAGGGACCCAGTACTTC.